The 9 T cell receptor beta chains listed next were all sequenced from one sample in a study of T cells in Graves' hyperthyroidism and ophthalmopathy. Amplification targeted TCR beta CDR3 regions from RNA transcripts. Primed by the HTBI set, a first-round RT-PCR was run on the TCR CDR3. TCRdb re-derived calls from the multiplex PCR reads in MiXCR, one entry per CDR3 protein. The table shows approximately 400,000 distinct CDR3 sequences, with 15% to 20% occurring only once. Input material: blood. The receptors shown here come from a woman aged 18-35 years with Graves' hyperthyroidism.

V is TRBV27 and J is TRBJ1-1; possible D gene TRBD1, 5 bases. Germline V gene lookup returns CDR1 MNHEY and CDR2 SMNVEV (reference sequence). With 8 bases removed from V and 4 bases from J, the gap between germline ends came to 14 bases. The CDR3 length is 13 residues. The CDR3 DNA reads TGTGCCAGCGGACTGGGACCGACCACTGAAGCTTTCTTT. Residues: CASGLGPTTEAFF.

This clonotype showed up many times. The chain links TRBV5-5 to TRBJ2-7; D not certain. Germline loops: CDR1 SGHKS, CDR2 YYEKEE (reference sequence). This CDR3 has 14 amino acids. In DNA form, the CDR3 reads TGTGCGACAACCCTGGGCAGGATACCCTACGAGCAGTACTTC. Translation: CATTLGRIPYEQYF.

This chain links TRBV12-3 or TRBV12-4 with TRBJ1-1; no clear D. The ends were cut back, 3 bases at V and 8 bases at J, with 10 bases in the middle. This CDR3 spans 12 amino acids. The CDR3 here is CASSFRQLEAFF. Here the CDR3 DNA reads TGTGCCAGCAGTTTCAGGCAGTTGGAAGCTTTCTTT.

This clonotype has at least ten counts. CDR3: CASSEWYGAGYTF. CDR3 DNA: TGTGCCAGCAGTGAATGGTACGGGGCTGGCTACACCTTC. The V call is TRBV25-1, the J call TRBJ1-2, with D possibly matching TRBD1 (5 bases). The CDR3 totals 13 residues. The germline CDR1 and CDR2 sequences are MGHDK and SYGVNS. V lost 1 base and J lost 7, with 10 bases in between.

This clonotype has at least ten counts. CDR3: CASREGGSDRAREGNQPQHF. The DNA of the CDR3 is TGTGCCAGCAGGGAAGGGGGGTCCGACAGGGCGAGGGAGGGCAATCAGCCCCAGCATTTT. The chain is built from TRBV6-4 and TRBJ1-5; 7 bases match TRBD1. Germline V lookup: CDR1 MRHNA, CDR2 SNTAGT. Losses at the gene ends were 6 bases for V and 2 bases for J; bases not matched to a gene: 22. The CDR3 contains 20 residues.

Ten or more counts support this clonotype. The chain couples TRBV9 to TRBJ2-7; TRBD1 matches 8 bases. The CDR3 covers 14 residues. V shed 4 bases, J shed 6 bases, and the junction held 9 bases outside the gene matches. Germline V gene sequence: CDR1 SGDLS, CDR2 YYNGEE. The CDR3 sequence is CASSPGQGSTEQYF. CDR3 bases: TGTGCCAGCAGCCCAGGACAGGGTAGCACCGAGCAGTACTTC.

This clonotype was detected ten times or more. The junction departs from germline at one end; a sequencing error may be responsible. This chain links TRBV29-1 with TRBJ1-2; tentatively, D is TRBD1 (5 bases). This CDR3 contains 14 residues. Looked up from germline, CDR1 is SQVTM and CDR2 is ANQGSEA. The CDR3 DNA reads TGTAGCGTTGTAGCAGGGTCCGGTTTTGATGGCTACACCTTC. Its translation is CSVVAGSGFDGYTF.

In this sample, this clonotype turned up many times. This chain links TRBV12-3 or TRBV12-4 with TRBJ1-5, with D maybe TRBD1 (6 bases). The V end lost 6 bases, the J end lost 9 bases, and 21 bases lay between the germline ends. The CDR3 is made up of 15 amino acids. The CDR3, as DNA: TGTGCCAGCAGCCCGGGGGCCACGCAAATTGGGCCCCAGCATTTT. Amino acids: CASSPGATQIGPQHF.

The table lists this clonotype with many counts. V is TRBV11-2 and J is TRBJ1-2; D is ambiguous. Deletions cut 0 bases from V and 8 bases from J, with 10 bases between. CDR1 is SGHAT and CDR2 is FQNNGV in the germline V gene. This CDR3 comprises 13 residues. The CDR3 coding sequence is TGTGCCAGCAGCTTAGATCGCCAGATGGGCTACACCTTC. Its protein product is CASSLDRQMGYTF.